This TCR beta chain comes out of a study of blood T cell repertoires in COVID-19. Study overall: Some COVID-19 samples were acute and others convalescent; all came from the United States, Italy and Spain.

Libraries were prepared by immunoSEQ multiplex PCR; TCRdb keeps only in-frame clonotypes and omits some of them. The data hold nearly 250,000 clones, with approximately 90% observed a single time. Looked up from germline, CDR1 is KGHSH and CDR2 is LQKENI. V dropped 3 bases and J dropped 3; count of bases not matched to a gene: 14. The length of the CDR3 is 19 residues. Individuals in the exposed group had encountered a COVID-19 case within 2 weeks preceding study entry. The sequence came from a man aged 45 to 65 who had been exposed to COVID-19. The gene calls are TRBV18 and TRBJ2-5; 12 positions match TRBD1. What was sequenced was PBMCs or T cells enriched from blood (not recorded which). CDR3: CASSPGTGGFLAGEETQYF. The CDR3, as DNA: TGTGCCAGCTCACCGGGGACAGGGGGCTTCCTAGCGGGAGAAGAGACCCAGTACTTC. Combining the CDR3 with reference TRBV18 and TRBJ2-5 gives the whole variable domain NAGVMQNPRHLVRRRGQEARLRCSPMKGHSHVYWYRQLPEEGLKFMVYLQKENIIDESGMPKERFSAEFPKEGPSILRIQQVVRGDSAAYFCASSPGTGGFLAGEETQYFGPGTRLLVL.